This T cell receptor beta chain is from a study of sequential checkpoint blockade in melanoma. The overall study: Randomization was 1:1 between first-line nivolumab→ipilimumab and ipilimumab→nivolumab. Each arm's sequence ended with maintenance nivolumab.

This sample's treatment: randomized to nivolumab then ipilimumab (arm A) or the reverse (arm B). No patient had prior DNA-damaging chemotherapy. Sorted cells were live CD3+CD8+, lacking CD19 and CD56, from PBMCs. Sequencing used immunoSEQ multiplex PCR; TCRdb keeps in-frame clones, though not all of them. Of roughly 31,000 clones listed, 86% are singletons. CDR1 is SQVTM, CDR2 ANQGSEA, per germline. Trimming took off 7 bases at V and 8 bases at J, with 11 bases between the two ends. The CDR3 length is 11 residues. The sequence was obtained from a human donor with melanoma. This rearrangement joins TRBV29-1 to TRBJ1-4; a possible D gene is TRBD1 (5 bases). The sample was CD8+ T cells sorted from blood (inferred from file names), taken from a patient given nivolumab and ipilimumab in sequence. The CDR3 DNA reads TGCAGCGCCGGACAACGGGAAAAACTGTTTTTT. This translates into CSAGQREKLFF. The full variable domain, rest sourced from reference TRBV29-1 and TRBJ1-4, is SAVISQKPSRDICQRGTSLTIQCQVDSQVTMMFWYRQQPGQSLTLIATANQGSEATYESGFVIDKFPISRPNLTFSTLTVSNMSPEDSSIYLCSAGQREKLFFGSGTQLSVL.